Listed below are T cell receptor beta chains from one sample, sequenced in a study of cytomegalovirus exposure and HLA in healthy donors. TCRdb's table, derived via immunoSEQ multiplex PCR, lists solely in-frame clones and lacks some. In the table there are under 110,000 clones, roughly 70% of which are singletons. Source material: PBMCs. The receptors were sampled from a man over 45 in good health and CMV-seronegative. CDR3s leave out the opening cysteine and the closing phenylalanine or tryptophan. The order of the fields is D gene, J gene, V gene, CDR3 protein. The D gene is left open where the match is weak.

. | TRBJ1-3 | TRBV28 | ASSLFFQRARVSTRGNTIY
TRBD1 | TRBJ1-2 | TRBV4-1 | ASSPQGEVNYGYT
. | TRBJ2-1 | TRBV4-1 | ATARVPYNEQF
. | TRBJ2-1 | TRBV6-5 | ASSPDSSYNEQF
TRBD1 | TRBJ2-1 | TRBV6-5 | ASSRGQGAVLEQF
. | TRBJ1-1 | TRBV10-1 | ASSDQGSAEAF
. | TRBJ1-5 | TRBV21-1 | ASSKVQGKPQH
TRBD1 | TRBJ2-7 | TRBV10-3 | AISSPTGTGTSYEQY
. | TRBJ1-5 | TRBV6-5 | ASSHDYSNQPQH
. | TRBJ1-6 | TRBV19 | ASSIDYSKKDWSPLH
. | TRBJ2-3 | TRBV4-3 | ASSQTPGTDTQY
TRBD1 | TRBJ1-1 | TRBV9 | ASSVAAQGASDTEAF
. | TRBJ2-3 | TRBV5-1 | ASSLALGADTQY
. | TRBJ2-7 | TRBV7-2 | ASSPKNWALEQY